These T cell receptor beta chains were read from a single sample in a study of T cell responses to AZD1222 COVID-19 vaccine. Libraries were prepared by immunoSEQ multiplex PCR; TCRdb keeps only in-frame clonotypes and omits some of them. Altogether some 170,000 clones are present, approximately 90% being singletons, with the ten largest covering about 4.1%. Sequencing used peripheral blood, obtained 28 days after the second dose of the MenACWY control vaccine. These receptors all come from an adult who received the MenACWY meningococcal vaccine as a control. The CDR3 runs from the conserved cysteine through the conserved F or W. The D gene is left open where the match is weak. Size tells how often a clone was seen (once, few, many) or the class of an expanded clone, and some rows leave it out.

v_gene	abundance	j_gene	d_gene	CDR3nt	CDR3aa
TRBV30	NA	TRBJ2-1	NA	TGTGCCTGGAGCAGGGACTTAACCGATGAGCAGTTCTTC	CAWSRDLTDEQFF
TRBV18	once	TRBJ2-7	NA	TGTGCCAGCTCACGTGCCGGGACAAAATACGAGCAGTACTTC	CASSRAGTKYEQYF
TRBV6-5	NA	TRBJ1-6	TRBD1	TGTGCCAGCAGTTACCCACAGGGGATGAATTCACCCCTCCACTTT	CASSYPQGMNSPLHF
TRBV11-2	NA	TRBJ2-2	NA	TGTGCCAGCAGCTTAGATCAGCTTCCGAACACCGGGGAGCTGTTTTTT	CASSLDQLPNTGELFF
TRBV3-1/TRBV3-2	NA	TRBJ1-5	NA	TGTGCCAGCAGCCCCACGGGGGGAGGGGATCAGCCCCAGCATTTT	CASSPTGGGDQPQHF
TRBV10-1	NA	TRBJ1-4	TRBD1	TGCGCCAGCAGTGCGGGACAGGGTGGTGAAAAACTGTTTTTT	CASSAGQGGEKLFF
TRBV27	NA	TRBJ1-4	NA	TGTGCCAGCAGTCGAACAACGACTAATGAAAAACTGTTTTTT	CASSRTTTNEKLFF
TRBV11-2	once	TRBJ2-5	NA	TGTGCCAGCAGCTACACAGGGCTCGAGACCCAGTACTTC	CASSYTGLETQYF
TRBV28	NA	TRBJ2-2	NA	TGTGCCAGCAGCCGCGCCCAGGGTTACACCGGGGAGCTGTTTTTT	CASSRAQGYTGELFF
TRBV10-3	NA	TRBJ1-5	TRBD1	TGTGCCATCAGTGAAGGGGGCCAGCCCCAGCATTTT	CAISEGGQPQHF
TRBV28	NA	TRBJ1-4	NA	TGTGCCAGCAGTCGAGGGGGTGCTAGTGAAAAACTGTTTTTT	CASSRGGASEKLFF
TRBV25-1	few	TRBJ2-7	TRBD1	TGTGCCAGCAGTGTCGGGGCGGACAGGGGGTTCTCCTACGAGCAGTACTTC	CASSVGADRGFSYEQYF
TRBV14	NA	TRBJ1-2	TRBD1	TGTGCCAGCAGCCAGGGCAGGGGGAACTATGGCTACACCTTC	CASSQGRGNYGYTF
TRBV2	NA	TRBJ1-2	TRBD1	TGTGCCAGCAGTTGGGACAGGGCGCTTTCCAACTATGGCTACACCTTC	CASSWDRALSNYGYTF
TRBV28	NA	TRBJ1-1	TRBD1	TGTGCCAGCAGGGGGGACAGTATGAACACTGAAGCTTTCTTT	CASRGDSMNTEAFF
TRBV10-2	NA	TRBJ2-7	TRBD2	TGCGCCAGCAGTGAAGGTAGCGGGGCTTCCGAGCAGTACTTC	CASSEGSGASEQYF
TRBV27	NA	TRBJ2-4	NA	TGTGCCAGCAGCCGGGGGACTGGGATTATAAACATTCAGTACTTC	CASSRGTGIINIQYF
TRBV27	once	TRBJ2-3	NA	TGTGCCAGCAGTTTCGGTAGCGGAAGCACAGATACGCAGTATTTT	CASSFGSGSTDTQYF
TRBV9	NA	TRBJ1-3	NA	TGTGCCAGCAGCGTAGCCAGCTCTGGAAACACCATATATTTT	CASSVASSGNTIYF
TRBV10-3	NA	TRBJ2-2	NA	TGTGCCATCAGTGAGTCAGACAGAACCGGGGAGCTGTTTTTT	CAISESDRTGELFF
TRBV10-1	NA	TRBJ2-2	NA	TGCGCCAGCAGCGGGACTCGGAACACCGGGGAGCTGTTTTTT	CASSGTRNTGELFF
TRBV30	once	TRBJ1-5	NA	TGTGCCTGGAGTGTACTGGGCGAAGGACAGCCCCAGCATTTT	CAWSVLGEGQPQHF
TRBV6-6	NA	TRBJ1-2	NA	TGTGCCAGCAGTTACCCCCGGGACTTCTACACCTTC	CASSYPRDFYTF
TRBV7-3	NA	TRBJ2-1	NA	TGTGCCAGCAGCGAAAGGGACTCCTCCAATGAGCAGTTCTTC	CASSERDSSNEQFF
TRBV4-2	NA	TRBJ1-2	NA	TGTGCCAGCAGTTCTCAAGGGGCAACTACCTATGGCTACACCTTC	CASSSQGATTYGYTF
TRBV12-5	NA	TRBJ1-2	NA	TGTGCTAGTGGTCAACCCCAAGGAGGCTACACCTTC	CASGQPQGGYTF
TRBV24-1	NA	TRBJ2-3	NA	TGTGCCACCATGGCAGATACACTCACAGATACGCAGTATTTT	CATMADTLTDTQYF
TRBV18	few	TRBJ2-7	TRBD2	TGTGCCAGCTCACCGATAGCGGGAGCTCTCGAGCAGTACTTC	CASSPIAGALEQYF
TRBV20-1	NA	TRBJ1-1	NA	TGCAGTGCTAGTTTCGTACAGGGTGTTACTGAAGCTTTCTTT	CSASFVQGVTEAFF
TRBV2	NA	TRBJ1-5	NA	TGTGCCAGCAAGCCAGGGGAGGGCAATCAGCCCCAGCATTTT	CASKPGEGNQPQHF
TRBV7-2	NA	TRBJ2-7	NA	TGTGCCAGCAGCACACAGGGGATCGGGGGAGAGCAGTACTTC	CASSTQGIGGEQYF
TRBV5-6	NA	TRBJ2-7	TRBD1	TGTGCCAGCAGCGGGACAGATTTTTACGAGCAGTACTTC	CASSGTDFYEQYF
TRBV7-2	NA	TRBJ2-1	NA	TGTGCCAGCAGCCCGAGGGGGGCGGGGTCTACAAGTGAGCAGTTCTTC	CASSPRGAGSTSEQFF
TRBV4-1	NA	TRBJ1-1	NA	TGCGCCAGCAGCCAAGGGCGGGTCAGATACACTGAAGCTTTCTTT	CASSQGRVRYTEAFF
TRBV5-5	NA	TRBJ1-3	NA	TGTGCCAGCAGTAACAGCCTCAACTCTGGAAACACCATATATTTT	CASSNSLNSGNTIYF
TRBV28	NA	TRBJ2-2	NA	TGTGCCAGCTCACTCTGGGGCAGGGGTAACACCGGGGAGCTGTTTTTT	CASSLWGRGNTGELFF
TRBV5-5	NA	TRBJ1-5	TRBD1	TGTGCCAGCAGCTTGGCCATTAGGACAGGGACACAGCCCCAGCATTTT	CASSLAIRTGTQPQHF
TRBV6-2/TRBV6-3	NA	TRBJ1-4	NA	TGTGCCAGCAGTTACCCGCCCGGAACGGGAACTAATGAAAAACTGTTTTTT	CASSYPPGTGTNEKLFF
TRBV2	NA	TRBJ2-7	NA	TGTGCCAGCAGCGCGGACAGTACCTACGAGCAGTACTTC	CASSADSTYEQYF
TRBV9	NA	TRBJ2-1	NA	TGTGCCAGCAGCGTAGGAGTGGGTAACTACAATGAGCAGTTCTTC	CASSVGVGNYNEQFF
TRBV6-1	NA	TRBJ1-4	NA	TGTGCCAGCAGTGACGTTGGCAGCCCTAATGAAAAACTGTTTTTT	CASSDVGSPNEKLFF
TRBV28	NA	TRBJ2-7	NA	TGTGCCAGCACCCCCGGACGGTTTAGCTCCTACGAGCAGTACTTC	CASTPGRFSSYEQYF
TRBV3-1/TRBV3-2	NA	TRBJ1-1	NA	TGTGCCAGCAGCCAAGATTGGGGGCAAGGGGACACTGAAGCTTTCTTT	CASSQDWGQGDTEAFF
TRBV19	NA	TRBJ1-1	NA	TGTGCCAGTAGTAGCCAAAGGGACACTGAAGCTTTCTTT	CASSSQRDTEAFF
TRBV29-1	NA	TRBJ2-3	NA	TGCAGCGTAGGACGGGTGGGCGCAGATACGCAGTATTTT	CSVGRVGADTQYF
TRBV30	NA	TRBJ1-1	TRBD1	TGTGCCTGGAAGGGACAGGGTGGGTCGGCTGAAGCTTTCTTT	CAWKGQGGSAEAFF